Sequencing of this T cell receptor beta chain was carried out in a study of a mutant IDH1 vaccine in newly diagnosed glioma (TCRdb year 2021). Broadly, across the study: Vaccination was initiated 4-6 weeks after radiotherapy alone, or concurrently with temozolomide cycles in the chemotherapy-containing groups. Longitudinal TCRB deep sequencing was done for 25 treated patients, wherever samples were available for exploratory analyses. The roughly 30 treated patients were 62.5% male and 37.5% female, with a mean age of roughly 40 years. The week-35 safety follow-up took place at visit V12, and the week-47 end of study took place at visit V13. Prior to enrollment, standard therapy consisting of radiotherapy alone, temozolomide alone, or radiochemotherapy with temozolomide had been administered to patients, with the combination being received by most patients. Peripheral blood was drawn at six visits: V03 (baseline), V05, V07, V10, V12 and V13.

Beyond this particular receptor, the publication reports: The authors noted that analyses of patient blood samples could not be reproduced because of sample limitations. Immune responses induced by the vaccine were seen in approximately 92% of patients across multiple MHC alleles. PBMC samples for TCRB deep sequencing were selected based on availability. Pseudoprogression seemed to be unrelated to changes in the top peripheral T cell clonotypes found by TCRB sequencing.

Points on this clone: Its antigen is unknown. Base qualities were left out, and no much larger clone turns up one base away.

V loses 2 bases of germline sequence and J loses 5 bases, and the interval between the two ends is 15 bases. CDR1 and CDR2 are drawn from the germline V gene: SGHAT, FQNNGV. The CDR3 goes from the cysteine to the phenylalanine over 15 residues. Just CDR3 DNA is preserved here, 45 bases in frame from base 1. In the paper's terms, the time point label means: week 35, safety follow-up. Every vaccine dose consisted of 300 ug of a 20-mer mutant IDH1 peptide in Montanide, administered subcutaneously together with topical imiquimod. Across visits V03 through V10, patients got a total of eight vaccinations, given in weeks 1, 3, 5, 7, 11, 15, 19 and 23. Donors had newly diagnosed WHO grade 3 or 4 IDH1-mutant astrocytomas with loss of nuclear ATRX. The samples were drawn from NOA16, a multicentre, single-arm, open-label phase I trial in Germany that tested a mutant IDH1 peptide vaccine in humans for the first time. Genomic DNA for TCRB sequencing was extracted from EDTA blood using the DNeasy Blood and Tissue Kit.

Receptors were amplified or captured by the immunoSEQ multiplex PCR assay. Rearranged TCR beta chain sequences were amplified using the hsTCRB Kit according to the manufacturer's protocol. Sequencing of TCRB libraries was carried out on an Illumina MiSeq. In the paper's pipeline: The kit vendor's proprietary platform handled demultiplexing, trimming and gene mapping. TCRdb carries this immuneACCESS record with in-frame sequences only. Its versions omit some clonotypes, under half of them owing to an unresolved V gene in the studies checked, with the rest unexplained. The V and J calls and the clone size are those of that table, but D and trimming were determined from the DNA. Here the sample has tens of thousands of clones; approximately 80% occur a single time. Approximately 4.7% of the sample comes from the top ten.

The source material was PBMCs, sampled from a glioma patient whose treatment included an IDH1 peptide vaccine. This TCR was sampled from a woman between 40 and 55 years old with glioma. Some clones in this sample may be carry-over from other donors' samples. The chain joins TRBV11-2 to TRBJ1-2, and TRBD1 may be the D gene, going by 6 matching bases. Here the CDR3 is given as CASSLNGQLWYGYTF. Here is the DNA: TGTGCCAGCAGCTTAAACGGACAGCTCTGGTATGGCTACACCTTC. The entire variable domain, with the stretches around the CDR3 drawn from the reference TRBV11-2 and TRBJ1-2 proteins, is EAGVAQSPRYKIIEKRQSVAFWCNPISGHATLYWYQQILGQGPKLLIQFQNNGVVDDSQLPKDRFSAERLKGVDSTLKIQPAKLEDSAVYLCASSLNGQLWYGYTFGSGTRLTVV.